These 20 T cell receptor beta chains originate from one sample sequenced in a study of T-cell reconstitution after alpha-beta-depleted transplantation in children. For TCRbeta, the library was prepared with unique molecular identifiers. TCRdb independently ran MiXCR on the PCR reads; one entry per CDR3 protein. The sample yields 450,000 to 700,000 distinct CDR3 sequences, over 25% seen once. Sequencing was performed on PBMCs, taken before TCRalphabeta/CD19-depleted stem cell transplant. The receptor set was obtained from a boy under three years old with Wiskott-Aldrich syndrome, due to receive a stem cell transplant.

The genes are TRBV28 and TRBJ1-5; 10 positions agree with TRBD1. The CDR3 is made up of 16 amino acids. V was pared by 8 bases and J by 4 bases, with 11 bases of the junction left unmatched. Germline V gene sequence: CDR1 MDHEN, CDR2 SYDVKM. This CDR3 reads CASGTQMGQGNQPQHF. The CDR3 coding sequence is TGTGCCAGCGGCACTCAGATGGGACAGGGGAATCAGCCCCAGCATTTT.

CDR3 in amino acids: CASSQLQGPQETQYF. The CDR3 region has the DNA TGCGCCAGCAGCCAGCTCCAGGGACCCCAAGAGACCCAGTACTTC. This rearrangement joins TRBV5-1 to TRBJ2-5; D may correspond to TRBD1 or TRBD2 (5 bases each). Germline-derived CDR1 and CDR2 are SGHRS and YFSETQ. V lost 4 bases, J lost 1 base, and 14 bases lay in between. This CDR3 region has 15 residues.

This chain connects TRBV7-9 to TRBJ2-1; D possibly matches TRBD1 or TRBD2 (5 bases each). The CDR3 has 16 residues. V was pared by 4 bases and J by 6 bases, with 19 bases between. CDR1 is SEHNR and CDR2 is FQNEAQ in the germline V gene (reference sequence). The CDR3 loop reads CASSSYWGIESNEQFF. The CDR3 DNA reads as TGTGCCAGCAGCTCCTATTGGGGGATTGAATCCAATGAGCAGTTCTTC.

The rearrangement uses TRBV7-8 and TRBJ1-6; no clear D. The ends were cut back, 2 bases at V and 9 bases at J, with 11 bases in the middle. This CDR3 region has 14 residues. In germline, CDR1 is SGHVS, CDR2 FQNEAQ. The CDR3 DNA follows: TGTGCCAGCAGCTTAAGTTTCCTGGTTTCACCCCTCCACTTT. It encodes CASSLSFLVSPLHF.

The rearrangement links TRBV12-3 or TRBV12-4 to TRBJ2-1, with 7 bases fitting TRBD2. The CDR3 length is 15 residues. The V segment lost 3 bases and the J segment 6 bases; nucleotides outside the gene matches: 8. Here the CDR3 DNA reads TGTGCCAGCAGTTTCTTTAGCGGGCTAGCCAATGAGCAGTTCTTC. Protein product: CASSFFSGLANEQFF.

This clonotype was detected a few times. The junction does not match germline at one end; this may be a read error. This chain links TRBV12-3 or TRBV12-4 with TRBJ2-1, with 8 bases lining up with TRBD2. This CDR3 spans 15 amino acids. The CDR3 nucleotides are TGTGCCAGCAGTGTAGCGGGACCCTCCTACAATGAGCAGTTCTTC. It specifies CASSVAGPSYNEQFF.

This chain uses TRBV2 with TRBJ2-1, with unresolved D. Germline lookup yields CDR1 SNHLY and CDR2 FYNNEI. V was trimmed by 7 bases and J by 6 bases, leaving 19 bases between them. The length of the CDR3 is 15 residues. As DNA, the CDR3 is TGTGCCAGCATTGCAGGTCGCGGAGCAGGCAATGAGCAGTTCTTC. This encodes CASIAGRGAGNEQFF.

This clonotype was seen a handful of times. V usage is TRBV2 and J usage is TRBJ2-7, with a possible D match to TRBD1 (6 bases). From germline, CDR1 is SNHLY and CDR2 FYNNEI. The CDR3 covers 11 residues. The germline V and J ends were trimmed by 7 bases and 4 bases, with 8 bases remaining between them. CDR3 region: CASIQGYEQYF. The DNA of the CDR3 is TGTGCCAGCATACAGGGATACGAGCAGTACTTC.

This chain links TRBV2 with TRBJ2-1; TRBD1 matches at 7 bases. The CDR3 sequence is 14 residues long. V shed 4 bases, J shed 4 bases, and the junction held 4 bases outside the gene matches. Per the germline V gene, CDR1 is SNHLY and CDR2 is FYNNEI. The CDR3 region is CASSVVGQYNEQFF. The CDR3 coding sequence is TGTGCCAGCAGTGTAGTGGGACAGTACAATGAGCAGTTCTTC.

The rearrangement joins TRBV20-1 to TRBJ1-1; D call uncertain. The germline V gene encodes CDR1 DFQATT and CDR2 SNEGSKA (reference sequence). The CDR3 covers 13 residues. Trimming shortened V by 2 bases and J by 1 base, and 8 bases separated the two germline ends. CDR3 in amino acids: CSARRQTNTEAFF. The CDR3 nucleotides read TGCAGTGCTAGACGCCAGACGAACACTGAAGCTTTCTTT.

The chain has TRBV5-1 and TRBJ2-2; TRBD2 aligns across 15 bases. This CDR3 has 18 residues. CDR1 is SGHRS and CDR2 is YFSETQ in the germline V gene. J gave up 4 bases and V 6 bases, and 10 bases lay outside the gene matches. CDR3 sequence: CASKGLAGGIDVTGELFF. CDR3 DNA: TGCGCCAGCAAGGGACTAGCGGGAGGAATCGACGTCACCGGGGAGCTGTTTTTT.

This clonotype was observed a few times. This sequence joins TRBV20-1 and TRBJ2-5; 7 nucleotides align to TRBD1. Germline values: CDR1 DFQATT, CDR2 SNEGSKA (reference sequence). This CDR3 has 13 amino acids. This CDR3 is CSGDRDGSETQYF. In nucleotides, the CDR3 is TGCAGCGGAGACAGGGACGGGTCAGAGACCCAGTACTTC.

V usage is TRBV5-1 and J usage is TRBJ1-6, with 8 bases aligning to TRBD1. The CDR3 has 16 residues. CDR1 and CDR2 (germline): SGHRS, YFSETQ. J lost 5 bases, V lost 1 base, and 5 bases had no gene match. Here the CDR3 reads CASSLLPQGDNSPLHF. CDR3 DNA: TGCGCCAGCAGCTTGTTACCACAGGGGGATAATTCACCCCTCCACTTT.

This chain joins TRBV28 and TRBJ2-7; 16 nucleotides align to TRBD2. The J segment lost 5 bases and the V segment lost 5 bases, leaving 12 bases of the junction unmatched. CDR1 and CDR2 (germline): MDHEN, SYDVKM. The CDR3 has 18 amino acids. CDR3 DNA sequence: TGTGCCAGCAGTATCCCCGGGACTAGCGGGAGGGCCGCGCACGAGCAGTACTTC. Its translation is CASSIPGTSGRAAHEQYF.

V usage is TRBV24-1 and J usage is TRBJ2-1, with D hard to call. Germline assignment: CDR1 KGHDR and CDR2 SFDVKD. V was pared by 9 bases and J by 7 bases, with 15 bases between. This CDR3 is 13 amino acids long. This CDR3 reads CATGPIGRNEQFF. The CDR3 DNA reads as TGTGCCACCGGGCCCATAGGACGGAATGAGCAGTTCTTC.

This clonotype has more than one count but fewer than ten. The V call is TRBV5-1, the J call TRBJ1-1; D uncertain. CDR3 length: 12 residues. CDR1 and CDR2 from the germline V gene are SGHRS and YFSETQ. Trimming removed 3 bases from V and 4 bases from J, with 7 bases in between. In nucleotides, the CDR3 is TGCGCCAGCAGCTCCCCGAGCACTGAAGCTTTCTTT. Amino acid sequence: CASSSPSTEAFF.

This clonotype appeared a few times. V gene TRBV29-1 combines with J gene TRBJ2-6, with a possible D match to TRBD2 (5 bases). Germline values: CDR1 SQVTM, CDR2 ANQGSEA. The CDR3 spans 13 residues. Trimming removed 6 bases at V and 4 bases at J, with 10 bases between. The CDR3 sequence: CSVRVTGANVLTF. The DNA of the CDR3 is TGCAGCGTGAGGGTAACCGGGGCCAACGTCCTGACTTTC.

The chain employs TRBV7-2 and TRBJ2-4; TRBD2 matches at 11 bases. The germline CDR1 and CDR2 sequences are SGHTA and FQGNSA. This CDR3 contains 15 residues. V shed 4 bases and J 8 bases; nucleotides not matched to a gene: 7. CDR3 nucleotide sequence: TGTGCCAGCAGCTCTCTTAGCGGGAGGGGTTACATTCAGTACTTC. It encodes CASSSLSGRGYIQYF.

This clonotype was seen more than once but under ten times. This sequence joins TRBV15 and TRBJ2-4; 10 bases line up with TRBD2. This CDR3 spans 18 amino acids. Trimming took 0 bases from V and 3 from J; bases not matched to a gene: 8. In germline, CDR1 is LNHNV, CDR2 YYDKDF (reference sequence). CDR3 sequence reads: CATSRDGFLAGDKNIQYF. CDR3 nucleotides: TGTGCCACCAGCAGAGATGGGTTCCTAGCGGGAGACAAAAACATTCAGTACTTC.

The V call is TRBV6-5, the J call TRBJ2-3; 9 bases are a match to TRBD2. The CDR3 spans 17 residues. V lost 2 bases to trimming and J lost 4 bases; unmatched junction nucleotides: 10. Germline loops: CDR1 MNHEY, CDR2 SVGAGI. The CDR3 region is CASSYRGRGRAPDTQYF. DNA of the CDR3: TGTGCCAGCAGTTACCGAGGTCGCGGGAGGGCCCCAGATACGCAGTATTTT.